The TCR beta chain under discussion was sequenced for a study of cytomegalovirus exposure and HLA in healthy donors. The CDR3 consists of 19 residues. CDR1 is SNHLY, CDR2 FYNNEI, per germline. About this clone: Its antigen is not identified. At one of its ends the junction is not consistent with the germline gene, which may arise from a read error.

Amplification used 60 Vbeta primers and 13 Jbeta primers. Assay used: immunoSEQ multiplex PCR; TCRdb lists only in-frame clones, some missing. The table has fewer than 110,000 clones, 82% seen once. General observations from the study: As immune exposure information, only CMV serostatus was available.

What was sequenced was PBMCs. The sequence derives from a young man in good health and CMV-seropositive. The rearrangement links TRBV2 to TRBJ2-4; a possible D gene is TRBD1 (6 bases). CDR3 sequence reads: CASSEAGSRGVVVKNSQYF. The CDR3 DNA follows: TGTGCCAGCAGTGAAGCAGGGAGCAGGGGAGTTGTCGTCAAAAACAGTCAGTACTTC.